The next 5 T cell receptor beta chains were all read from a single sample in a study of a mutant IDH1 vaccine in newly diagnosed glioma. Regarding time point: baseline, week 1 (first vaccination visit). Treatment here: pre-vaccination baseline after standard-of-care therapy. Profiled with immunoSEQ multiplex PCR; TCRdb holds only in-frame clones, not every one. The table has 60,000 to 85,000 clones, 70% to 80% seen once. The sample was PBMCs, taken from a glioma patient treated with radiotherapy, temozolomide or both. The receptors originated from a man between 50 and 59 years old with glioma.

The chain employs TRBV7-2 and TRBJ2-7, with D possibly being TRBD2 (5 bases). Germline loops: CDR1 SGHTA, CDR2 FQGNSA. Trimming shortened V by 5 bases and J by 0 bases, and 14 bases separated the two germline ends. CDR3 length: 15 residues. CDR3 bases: TGTGCCAGCAGCGTCGGACTGGCGAGCTCCTACGAGCAGTACTTC. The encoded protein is CASSVGLASSYEQYF.

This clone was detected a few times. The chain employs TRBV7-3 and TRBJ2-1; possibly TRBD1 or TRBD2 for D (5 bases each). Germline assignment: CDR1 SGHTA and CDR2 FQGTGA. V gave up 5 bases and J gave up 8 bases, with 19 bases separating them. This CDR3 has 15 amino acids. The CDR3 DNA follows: TGTGCCAGCAGCCCCCCCGGGACCTCCAGCCATGAGCAGTTCTTC. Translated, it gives CASSPPGTSSHEQFF.

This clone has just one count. CDR3 sequence (DNA): TGTGCCAGCAGCTTAGGACAGTCGGGTACTTATGAAAAACTGTTTTTT. It encodes CASSLGQSGTYEKLFF. The chain carries TRBV7-8 and TRBJ1-4; D perhaps matches TRBD1 (5 bases). The CDR3 sequence is 16 residues long. Per the germline V gene, CDR1 is SGHVS and CDR2 is FQNEAQ. The ends were cut back, 1 base at V and 6 bases at J, with 15 bases in the middle.

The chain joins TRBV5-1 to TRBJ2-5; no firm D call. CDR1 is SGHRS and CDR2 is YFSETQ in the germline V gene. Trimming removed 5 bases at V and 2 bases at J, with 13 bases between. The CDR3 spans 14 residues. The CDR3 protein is CASSLRNSQETQYF. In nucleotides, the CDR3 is TGCGCCAGCAGTTTGCGGAACAGTCAAGAGACCCAGTACTTC.

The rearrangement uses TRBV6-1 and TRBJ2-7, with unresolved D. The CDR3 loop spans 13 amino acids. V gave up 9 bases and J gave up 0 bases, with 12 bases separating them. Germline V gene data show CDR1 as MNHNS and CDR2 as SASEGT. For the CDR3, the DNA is TGTGCCAGTCTTCTGCAGGTCTCCTACGAGCAGTACTTC. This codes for CASLLQVSYEQYF.